This T cell receptor beta chain was profiled in a study of cytomegalovirus exposure and HLA in healthy donors. The CDR3 contains 16 residues. Looked up from germline, CDR1 is SEHNR and CDR2 is FQNEAQ (reference sequence). PCR employed 60 Vbeta and 13 Jbeta primers. The data were produced by immunoSEQ multiplex PCR, yet TCRdb's version contains in-frame clones alone and is incomplete. The repertoire consists of under 250,000 clones, with over 75% occurring once and the leading ten covering about 2.5%. Healthy bone marrow donors supplied every sample. Turning to this clone: A junction boundary mismatches the germline segment, possibly from a read error.

Sequences were obtained from PBMCs. The receptor's source is a woman in her fifties or sixties in good health and CMV-seronegative. V and J are TRBV7-9 and TRBJ2-1, with TRBD2 identical over 10 bases. CDR3 DNA sequence: TGTTCCAGCAGCTTAGTGGTAGCGGGAGGTAGGAATGAGCAGTTCTTC. This codes for CSSSLVVAGGRNEQFF. The whole variable domain, remainder taken from reference TRBV7-9 and TRBJ2-1, is DTGVSQNPRHKITKRGQNVTFRCDPISEHNRLYWYRQTLGQGPEFLTYFQNEAQLEKSRLLSDRFSAERPKGSFSTLEIQRTEQGDSAMYLCSSSLVVAGGRNEQFFGPGTRLTVL.